These 9 T cell receptor beta chains were sequenced from one sample in a study of cytomegalovirus exposure and HLA in healthy donors. Both 60 Vbeta primers and 13 Jbeta primers went into the PCR. Data came from immunoSEQ multiplex PCR; TCRdb stores just in-frame clones and leaves some out. The repertoire holds under 200,000 clones, with around 74% as singletons. Sequenced input: PBMCs. These receptors came from a woman in her twenties or thirties in good health and CMV-seronegative.

The chain uses TRBV7-6 and TRBJ2-7; 8 nucleotides line up with TRBD1. Germline CDR1 reads SGHVS; CDR2 reads FNYEAQ. V shed 5 bases and J 3 bases; nucleotides not matched to a gene: 6. This CDR3 has 14 residues. The CDR3 spells CASSPGQDLYEQYF. The CDR3 DNA reads TGTGCCAGCAGCCCGGGACAGGACCTCTACGAGCAGTACTTC.

The genes are TRBV19 and TRBJ2-4, with 9 positions matching TRBD1. This CDR3 comprises 16 residues. Germline assignment: CDR1 LNHDA and CDR2 SQIVND (reference sequence). The junction had 8 bases not matched to a gene; V was cut back by 0 bases and J by 8 bases. CDR3 bases: TGTGCCAGTAGTATAGATCTAGGGACAGGGAGGGACATTCAGTACTTC. This gives the protein CASSIDLGTGRDIQYF.

The chain is built from TRBV5-4 and TRBJ1-1; the D gene is possibly TRBD1 (5 bases). The V end was cut by 2 bases, the J end by 0 bases, with 8 bases between. The germline V gene has CDR1 SGHNT and CDR2 YYREEE (reference sequence). CDR3 length: 14 amino acids. CDR3 protein: CASSLRGLNTEAFF. The DNA of the CDR3 is TGTGCCAGCAGCTTAAGGGGTCTGAACACTGAAGCTTTCTTT.

The chain combines TRBV5-1 with TRBJ1-1, with TRBD1 matching 10 bases. Germline loops: CDR1 SGHRS, CDR2 YFSETQ. The CDR3 length is 17 residues. V lost 3 bases to trimming and J lost 4 bases; unmatched junction nucleotides: 12. The CDR3 region is CASSSGQGKTWVTEAFF. Here the CDR3 DNA reads TGCGCCAGCAGCTCGGGACAGGGGAAAACTTGGGTCACTGAAGCTTTCTTT.

This chain uses TRBV5-1 with TRBJ1-4; D perhaps matches TRBD1 (6 bases). The CDR3 is made up of 13 amino acids. Trimming took 6 bases from V and 4 from J, leaving 10 bases between them. Looked up from germline, CDR1 is SGHRS and CDR2 is YFSETQ. The CDR3 spells CASKDSFNEKLFF. The CDR3 region has the DNA TGCGCCAGCAAGGACAGCTTTAATGAAAAACTGTTTTTT.

This sequence joins TRBV6-5 and TRBJ2-3; TRBD2 aligns across 8 bases. The CDR3 is made up of 16 amino acids. Looked up from germline, CDR1 is MNHEY and CDR2 is SVGAGI. V dropped 3 bases and J dropped 0; count of bases not matched to a gene: 5. For the CDR3, the DNA is TGTGCCAGCAGTTATAGTAGCGGGGCCAGCACAGATACGCAGTATTTT. The encoded protein is CASSYSSGASTDTQYF.

The sample holds one count of this clone. J is TRBJ1-2 and V is TRBV14, with 8 bases matching TRBD1. V was pared by 5 bases and J by 4 bases, with 6 bases of the junction left unmatched. The CDR3 runs 14 residues. The germline V gene encodes CDR1 SGHDN and CDR2 FVKESK. CDR3 protein: CASSRQGITYGYTF. CDR3 in DNA: TGTGCCAGCAGCAGACAGGGGATAACCTATGGCTACACCTTC. Using reference TRBV14 and TRBJ1-2 for the parts outside the CDR3, the full variable domain is EAGVTQFPSHSVIEKGQTVTLRCDPISGHDNLYWYRRVMGKEIKFLLHFVKESKQDESGMPNNRFLAERTGGTYSTLKVQPAELEDSGVYFCASSRQGITYGYTFGSGTRLTVV.

The chain employs TRBV5-6 and TRBJ2-1; 13 bases are shared with TRBD2. Germline trimming cut 4 bases from V and 0 bases from J; bases unmatched to any gene: 7. The CDR3 is 18 amino acids. Germline V gene lookup returns CDR1 SGHDT and CDR2 YYEEEE. The CDR3 DNA sequence: TGTGCCAGCAGCGCACCGGGACTAGCGGGGATCTCCTACAATGAGCAGTTCTTC. It is translated as CASSAPGLAGISYNEQFF.

The gene calls are TRBV28 and TRBJ1-2; maybe TRBD1 (5 bases). Deletions cut 3 bases from V and 5 bases from J, with 7 bases between. The CDR3 covers 12 residues. Germline V CDR1 and CDR2: MDHEN, SYDVKM. The CDR3 DNA is TGTGCCAGCAGTTTGGGGGGTTATGGCTACACCTTC. Amino acids: CASSLGGYGYTF.